This entry describes one T cell receptor (beta chain). Samples came from healthy bone marrow donors. The PCR used 60 Vbeta and 13 Jbeta primers. Some clones are missing from TCRdb's copy, which holds only in-frame ones; the method was immunoSEQ multiplex PCR. The table records 60,000 to 90,000 clones, 80% to 90% of them present only once. This sample was included in a study of cytomegalovirus exposure and HLA in healthy donors. V was clipped by 5 bases and J by 8 bases, with 19 bases between them. CDR3 size: 15 residues. The germline CDR1 and CDR2 sequences are MDHEN and SYDVKM. This chain joins TRBV28 and TRBJ1-5; possible D gene TRBD1, 5 bases. The source material was PBMCs. This clonotype originated in a man aged 70 or older in good health and CMV-seropositive. The chain's CDR3 is CASSHGTTASEPQHF. The CDR3 bases are TGTGCCAGCAGTCACGGCACGACAGCTAGCGAGCCCCAGCATTTT.